A selection of T cell receptor beta chains follows, all from one sample in a study of Ad26.COV2.S vaccination and SARS-CoV-2 variants. The protocol was immunoSEQ multiplex PCR, while the TCRdb copy is restricted to in-frame clones and leaves out a portion. The sample contains about 350,000 clones, roughly 85% of which appear only once. Specimen: peripheral blood, collected in a trial of Ad26.COV2.S vaccine versus placebo. These receptors originate from a person aged 18-60 years who received the Ad26.COV2.S COVID-19 vaccine or a placebo. The CDR3 runs from the conserved cysteine through the conserved F or W. Each record gives: CDR3 protein, CDR3 DNA, V gene, clone size, D gene, J gene. D genes are given only for firm matches. Clone size is given for some rows only: seen once, a few or many times, or a class if the clone is expanded.

cdr3_aa: CASRGQGAYGYTF; cdr3_nt: TGTGCCAGCAGGGGACAGGGGGCCTATGGCTACACCTTC; v_call: TRBV6-5; clone_size: .; d_call: TRBD1; j_call: TRBJ1-2
cdr3_aa: CASSLTGGFDSPLHF; cdr3_nt: TGCGCCAGCAGCTTGACAGGGGGCTTTGATTCACCCCTCCACTTT; v_call: TRBV5-1; clone_size: .; d_call: TRBD1; j_call: TRBJ1-6
cdr3_aa: CASSQYLTGGEGGYTF; cdr3_nt: TGTGCCAGTAGCCAGTACCTGACAGGCGGAGAGGGAGGCTACACCTTC; v_call: TRBV19; clone_size: .; d_call: .; j_call: TRBJ1-2
cdr3_aa: CASKGQATVANEKLFF; cdr3_nt: TGTGCCAGTAAGGGACAGGCCACGGTTGCTAATGAAAAACTGTTTTTT; v_call: TRBV19; clone_size: .; d_call: TRBD1; j_call: TRBJ1-4
cdr3_aa: CASSYLGVSSGNTIYF; cdr3_nt: TGTGCCAGCAGTTACTTGGGGGTTAGCTCTGGAAACACCATATATTTT; v_call: TRBV6-5; clone_size: .; d_call: .; j_call: TRBJ1-3
cdr3_aa: CASSSGTSGRVFYEQYF; cdr3_nt: TGTGCCAGCAGCTCCGGGACTAGCGGGAGAGTTTTCTACGAGCAGTACTTC; v_call: TRBV13; clone_size: .; d_call: TRBD2; j_call: TRBJ2-7
cdr3_aa: CASSPGQGTEKLFF; cdr3_nt: TGTGCCAGCAGCCCGGGACAGGGGACTGAAAAACTGTTTTTT; v_call: TRBV28; clone_size: .; d_call: TRBD1; j_call: TRBJ1-4
cdr3_aa: CASSWIADSAGNTIYF; cdr3_nt: TGTGCCAGCAGCTGGATTGCCGACAGTGCGGGAAACACCATATATTTT; v_call: TRBV5-5; clone_size: once; d_call: .; j_call: TRBJ1-3
cdr3_aa: CASSLRGGENIQYF; cdr3_nt: TGTGCCAGCAGCTTAAGGGGCGGTGAAAACATTCAGTACTTC; v_call: TRBV11-3; clone_size: .; d_call: .; j_call: TRBJ2-4
cdr3_aa: CASSLETTSRNEQFF; cdr3_nt: TGCGCCAGCAGCTTGGAAACGACTAGCCGGAATGAGCAGTTCTTC; v_call: TRBV5-1; clone_size: .; d_call: TRBD2; j_call: TRBJ2-1
cdr3_aa: CSPRRRDSTTNEKLFF; cdr3_nt: TGCAGCCCACGGAGACGGGACAGCACAACTAATGAAAAACTGTTTTTT; v_call: TRBV29-1; clone_size: .; d_call: TRBD1; j_call: TRBJ1-4
cdr3_aa: CASSANIRGPAYEQYF; cdr3_nt: TGTGCCAGCAGCGCAAACATCCGGGGGCCAGCCTACGAGCAGTACTTC; v_call: TRBV9; clone_size: .; d_call: .; j_call: TRBJ2-7
cdr3_aa: CASIRGQETQYF; cdr3_nt: TGTGCCAGCATAAGGGGACAAGAGACCCAGTACTTC; v_call: TRBV2; clone_size: .; d_call: .; j_call: TRBJ2-5
cdr3_aa: CASSLELAGGPSTDTQYF; cdr3_nt: TGTGCCAGCAGCTTAGAACTAGCGGGAGGGCCGAGCACAGATACGCAGTATTTT; v_call: TRBV7-2; clone_size: .; d_call: TRBD2; j_call: TRBJ2-3
cdr3_aa: CASSTNRVSLSDEQFF; cdr3_nt: TGTGCCAGCAGTACGAACCGGGTCTCATTGAGCGATGAGCAGTTCTTC; v_call: TRBV6-2/TRBV6-3; clone_size: once; d_call: .; j_call: TRBJ2-1
cdr3_aa: CASSPGLLGGSYNEQFF; cdr3_nt: TGTGCCAGCAGCCCCGGACTGCTCGGGGGCTCCTACAATGAGCAGTTCTTC; v_call: TRBV3-1/TRBV3-2; clone_size: .; d_call: .; j_call: TRBJ2-1
cdr3_aa: CATSRDRQYEQYF; cdr3_nt: TGTGCCACCAGCAGAGATCGACAATACGAGCAGTACTTC; v_call: TRBV15; clone_size: .; d_call: .; j_call: TRBJ2-7
cdr3_aa: CASSLGTGAFNQTQYF; cdr3_nt: TGTGCCAGCAGCCTGGGGACCGGGGCCTTTAACCAGACCCAGTACTTC; v_call: TRBV13; clone_size: .; d_call: .; j_call: TRBJ2-5
cdr3_aa: CATSDSYRGEQPQHF; cdr3_nt: TGTGCCACCAGTGACTCATACAGGGGAGAACAGCCCCAGCATTTT; v_call: TRBV24-1; clone_size: few; d_call: TRBD1; j_call: TRBJ1-5
cdr3_aa: CASSRAGIWEQYF; cdr3_nt: TGTGCCAGCAGCCGGGCGGGCATATGGGAGCAGTACTTC; v_call: TRBV3-1/TRBV3-2; clone_size: .; d_call: .; j_call: TRBJ2-7
cdr3_aa: CASSLQQGYTEAFF; cdr3_nt: TGCGCCAGCAGCCTCCAACAGGGGTACACTGAAGCTTTCTTT; v_call: TRBV5-1; clone_size: .; d_call: TRBD1; j_call: TRBJ1-1
cdr3_aa: CASSLYGTGTQTDTQYF; cdr3_nt: TGTGCCAGCAGTCTATACGGCACCGGGACGCAAACAGATACGCAGTATTTT; v_call: TRBV27; clone_size: .; d_call: .; j_call: TRBJ2-3
cdr3_aa: CASSLRDRGMSNQPQHF; cdr3_nt: TGTGCCAGCAGCTTAAGGGACAGGGGGATGAGCAATCAGCCCCAGCATTTT; v_call: TRBV7-8; clone_size: .; d_call: TRBD1; j_call: TRBJ1-5
cdr3_aa: CASSQAGGVETQYF; cdr3_nt: TGTGCCAGCAGCCAGGCGGGCGGGGTAGAGACCCAGTACTTC; v_call: TRBV3-1/TRBV3-2; clone_size: .; d_call: .; j_call: TRBJ2-5
cdr3_aa: CAIRGREGPEAFF; cdr3_nt: TGTGCCATCAGGGGCAGGGAGGGCCCTGAAGCTTTCTTT; v_call: TRBV10-3; clone_size: .; d_call: .; j_call: TRBJ1-1
cdr3_aa: CASSSDLGSIGETQYF; cdr3_nt: TGTGCCAGCAGCTCAGACCTAGGATCTATCGGAGAGACCCAGTACTTC; v_call: TRBV7-6; clone_size: .; d_call: .; j_call: TRBJ2-5
cdr3_aa: CASSPGLDSSSYNEQFF; cdr3_nt: TGTGCCAGCAGCCCTGGACTAGACTCAAGCTCCTACAATGAGCAGTTCTTC; v_call: TRBV13; clone_size: .; d_call: TRBD2; j_call: TRBJ2-1
cdr3_aa: CASSLKQGLGYGYTF; cdr3_nt: TGCGCCAGCAGCTTAAAGCAGGGGCTCGGTTATGGCTACACCTTC; v_call: TRBV5-1; clone_size: .; d_call: .; j_call: TRBJ1-2
cdr3_aa: CASSTRGSTYEQYF; cdr3_nt: TGTGCCAGCAGTACCCGGGGGTCGACCTACGAGCAGTACTTC; v_call: TRBV27; clone_size: .; d_call: .; j_call: TRBJ2-7
cdr3_aa: CASSTSSGYYNEQFF; cdr3_nt: TGTGCCAGCAGCACCTCTAGCGGATACTACAATGAGCAGTTCTTC; v_call: TRBV9; clone_size: .; d_call: TRBD2; j_call: TRBJ2-1
cdr3_aa: CASSLGVSEQYF; cdr3_nt: TGCGCCAGCAGCTTGGGGGTTTCCGAGCAGTACTTC; v_call: TRBV5-1; clone_size: once; d_call: .; j_call: TRBJ2-7
cdr3_aa: CASSLGQSTDTQYF; cdr3_nt: TGTGCCAGCAGCTTAGGACAGTCCACAGATACGCAGTATTTT; v_call: TRBV11-3; clone_size: .; d_call: .; j_call: TRBJ2-3
cdr3_aa: CSANLGRRAFF; cdr3_nt: TGCAGTGCTAATTTAGGGAGAAGAGCTTTCTTT; v_call: TRBV20-1; clone_size: .; d_call: .; j_call: TRBJ1-1
cdr3_aa: CASSLDTRTDTQYF; cdr3_nt: TGTGCCAGCAGCTTGGACACTCGCACAGATACGCAGTATTTT; v_call: TRBV7-2; clone_size: .; d_call: .; j_call: TRBJ2-3
cdr3_aa: CASSSGLAGYNEQFF; cdr3_nt: TGCGCCAGCAGCTCCGGACTAGCGGGGTACAATGAGCAGTTCTTC; v_call: TRBV5-1; clone_size: .; d_call: TRBD2; j_call: TRBJ2-1
cdr3_aa: CASSPGLAGRNNEQFF; cdr3_nt: TGCGCCAGCAGCCCGGGACTAGCGGGAAGGAACAATGAGCAGTTCTTC; v_call: TRBV5-1; clone_size: .; d_call: TRBD2; j_call: TRBJ2-1
cdr3_aa: CAWKSYNEQFF; cdr3_nt: TGTGCCTGGAAGTCTTACAATGAGCAGTTCTTC; v_call: TRBV30; clone_size: .; d_call: .; j_call: TRBJ2-1
cdr3_aa: CASSPFISGGVTYEQYF; cdr3_nt: TGTGCCAGCAGTCCCTTTATTTCCGGGGGCGTCACCTACGAGCAGTACTTC; v_call: TRBV27; clone_size: .; d_call: .; j_call: TRBJ2-7
cdr3_aa: CASSAMLAITDTQYF; cdr3_nt: TGTGCCAGCAGCGCAATGTTGGCCATCACAGATACGCAGTATTTT; v_call: TRBV9; clone_size: .; d_call: .; j_call: TRBJ2-3
cdr3_aa: CASSQEASFAEISTDTQYF; cdr3_nt: TGCGCCAGCAGCCAAGAGGCGTCGTTCGCTGAGATTAGCACAGATACGCAGTATTTT; v_call: TRBV4-3; clone_size: once; d_call: .; j_call: TRBJ2-3
cdr3_aa: CASSLANTAVETQYF; cdr3_nt: TGCGCCAGCAGCTTGGCCAATACCGCTGTGGAGACCCAGTACTTC; v_call: TRBV5-1; clone_size: .; d_call: .; j_call: TRBJ2-5
cdr3_aa: CASSRQVGTVANEKLFF; cdr3_nt: TGTGCCAGCAGTCGTCAAGTCGGGACAGTGGCTAATGAAAAACTGTTTTTT; v_call: TRBV27; clone_size: .; d_call: TRBD1; j_call: TRBJ1-4
cdr3_aa: CAWGTGQHNSPLHF; cdr3_nt: TGTGCCTGGGGGACGGGACAGCATAATTCACCCCTCCACTTT; v_call: TRBV30; clone_size: few; d_call: TRBD1; j_call: TRBJ1-6
cdr3_aa: CASSTNYGYTF; cdr3_nt: TGTGCCAGTAGTACCAACTATGGCTACACCTTC; v_call: TRBV19; clone_size: .; d_call: .; j_call: TRBJ1-2
cdr3_aa: CAISERRGLDTEAFF; cdr3_nt: TGTGCCATCAGTGAGCGCAGGGGGCTCGACACTGAAGCTTTCTTT; v_call: TRBV10-3; clone_size: once; d_call: TRBD1; j_call: TRBJ1-1
cdr3_aa: CSALEGKTYGYTF; cdr3_nt: TGCAGCGCCCTAGAGGGCAAAACCTATGGCTACACCTTC; v_call: TRBV29-1; clone_size: .; d_call: .; j_call: TRBJ1-2
cdr3_aa: CAISESKEFYEQYF; cdr3_nt: TGTGCCATCAGTGAGTCTAAAGAATTCTACGAGCAGTACTTC; v_call: TRBV10-3; clone_size: .; d_call: .; j_call: TRBJ2-7
cdr3_aa: CASSSGRNTGELFF; cdr3_nt: TGTGCCAGCAGTAGCGGGAGGAACACCGGGGAGCTGTTTTTT; v_call: TRBV2; clone_size: .; d_call: TRBD2; j_call: TRBJ2-2
cdr3_aa: CASSEVGPLYSNQPQHF; cdr3_nt: TGTGCCAGCAGTGAAGTTGGCCCACTTTATAGCAATCAGCCCCAGCATTTT; v_call: TRBV2; clone_size: .; d_call: .; j_call: TRBJ1-5
cdr3_aa: CATRPGHNTDTQYF; cdr3_nt: TGCGCCACCCGTCCGGGACACAACACAGATACGCAGTATTTT; v_call: TRBV5-1; clone_size: .; d_call: .; j_call: TRBJ2-3
cdr3_aa: CASSPVALYEQYF; cdr3_nt: TGTGCCAGCTCACCAGTGGCCTTATACGAGCAGTACTTC; v_call: TRBV18; clone_size: once; d_call: .; j_call: TRBJ2-7
cdr3_aa: CASSVGAAGDPQETQYF; cdr3_nt: TGTGCCAGCAGCGTAGGGGCAGCGGGGGACCCCCAAGAGACCCAGTACTTC; v_call: TRBV9; clone_size: .; d_call: TRBD2; j_call: TRBJ2-5
cdr3_aa: CASSEGLGETQYF; cdr3_nt: TGCGCCAGCAGTGAGGGTTTAGGAGAGACCCAGTACTTC; v_call: TRBV10-1; clone_size: .; d_call: .; j_call: TRBJ2-5
cdr3_aa: CASSPEGTEAFF; cdr3_nt: TGTGCCAGCAGTCCGGAAGGGACTGAAGCTTTCTTT; v_call: TRBV27; clone_size: .; d_call: .; j_call: TRBJ1-1
cdr3_aa: CASRSSGTWEQYF; cdr3_nt: TGCGCCAGCAGGTCTAGCGGAACCTGGGAGCAGTACTTC; v_call: TRBV5-1; clone_size: .; d_call: TRBD2; j_call: TRBJ2-7
cdr3_aa: CASSWDRYTGELFF; cdr3_nt: TGTGCCAGCAGTTGGGACAGATACACCGGGGAGCTGTTTTTT; v_call: TRBV6-2/TRBV6-3; clone_size: .; d_call: TRBD1; j_call: TRBJ2-2
cdr3_aa: CASSSRGTGGSGELFF; cdr3_nt: TGTGCTAGCAGCTCGCGCGGGACAGGGGGCTCCGGGGAGCTGTTTTTT; v_call: TRBV7-7; clone_size: .; d_call: TRBD1; j_call: TRBJ2-2
cdr3_aa: CASSLYRGNYGYTF; cdr3_nt: TGTGCCAGCAGCTTGTACAGGGGTAACTATGGCTACACCTTC; v_call: TRBV5-4; clone_size: .; d_call: TRBD1; j_call: TRBJ1-2